This T cell receptor (beta chain) was sequenced during a study of read filtering for tumor transcriptome and immune sequencing. As for the study in general: Per sample, TCR-region reads ranged about 4 to 11 million by IR-seq, 85 to 1273 by RNA-seq.

The study's findings and limits: Even smaller IR-seq throughput identified most shared clonotypes.

There are 13 residues in the CDR3. V shed 2 bases, J shed 7 bases, and the junction held 5 bases outside the gene matches. Per the germline V gene, CDR1 is SQVTM and CDR2 is ANQGSEA. At least ten counts were recorded for this clonotype. Antigen unknown. From roughly 390 ng of RNA, a library with molecular barcoded alpha/delta and beta/gamma adaptors was made. A single record per CDR3 protein comes from TCRdb applying MiXCR to the reads. The sample has tens of thousands of distinct CDR3 sequences, roughly an eighth seen once. Sequences were obtained from a population of CD138-negative cells sorted from bone marrow. This receptor was taken from a donor at least 40 years old with multiple myeloma. The chain recombines TRBV29-1 with TRBJ2-1, with 7 bases lining up with TRBD1. CDR3 sequence (DNA): TGCAGCGTTGAAAAGCCGACAGGGAATGAGCAGTTCTTC. Amino acids: CSVEKPTGNEQFF.